Only one count was recorded for the clone carrying this TCR beta chain. Its antigen is still unknown. The V end was cut by 5 bases, the J end by 0 bases, with 11 bases between. From germline, CDR1 is SGHVS and CDR2 FQNEAQ. There are 15 residues in the CDR3. Sequenced by immunoSEQ multiplex PCR; TCRdb stores in-frame clones only, minus some. The sample carries some 350,000 clones, 90% to 95% recorded once. The sample is drawn from a study of Ad26.COV2.S vaccination and SARS-CoV-2 variants. Overall study findings and caveats: Spike-specific TCR breadth in vaccine recipients exceeded that seen in placebo recipients. Reported post-vaccination CD8+ and CD4+ T cell responses to spike showed substantial breadth.

The chain couples TRBV7-8 to TRBJ2-1; D is unclear. The material was peripheral blood, obtained after recovery from COVID-19. This receptor was obtained from a human donor who had recovered from COVID-19. Here the CDR3 DNA reads TGTGCCAGCAGCCAAATAGAGTTCTCCTACAATGAGCAGTTCTTC. Protein sequence: CASSQIEFSYNEQFF.